The clone carrying this TCR beta chain was recorded a few times. The antigen is undetermined. RNA transcripts yielded amplified TCR beta CDR3 regions. Primed by the HTBI set, a first-round RT-PCR was run on the TCR CDR3. TCRdb fed the multiplex PCR reads into MiXCR, producing one record per CDR3 protein. This sample has 600,000 to 800,000 distinct CDR3 sequences, with under 45% found just once. This entry belongs to a study of T cells in Graves' hyperthyroidism and ophthalmopathy. The CDR3 totals 14 residues. Trimming removed 0 bases at V and 14 bases at J, with 14 bases between. Germline V gene sequence: CDR1 LGHDT, CDR2 YNNKEL (reference sequence). The study, taken as a whole, reports: Prediction of ophthalmopathy progression came a median roughly 6.6 months pre-onset.

J is TRBJ1-6 and V is TRBV3-1; the D is unclear. The TCR comes from a woman in her thirties or forties with Graves' hyperthyroidism. Sequenced: blood. CDR3 in DNA: TGTGCCAGCAGCCAAGATTGGGGTGTGTTGTCCCTCCACTTT. Translation gives CASSQDWGVLSLHF. Drawing the rest from reference TRBV3-1 and TRBJ1-6, the complete variable domain is DTAVSQTPKYLVTQMGNDKSIKCEQNLGHDTMYWYKQDSKKFLKIMFSYNNKELIINETVPNRFSPKSPDKAHLNLHINSLELGDSAVYFCASSQDWGVLSLHFGNGTRLTVT.